A selection of T cell receptor beta chains follows, all from one sample in a study of cytomegalovirus exposure and HLA in healthy donors. The data were produced by immunoSEQ multiplex PCR, yet TCRdb's version contains in-frame clones alone and is incomplete. The profile covers approximately 150,000 clones, with roughly 80% appearing a single time and approximately 10% taken by the ten largest. The sequenced sample was PBMCs. The receptors come from a young man in good health and CMV-seropositive. Both conserved end residues are part of each CDR3. The D gene is left open where the match is weak. A clone size is listed for some rows: how often the clone was seen (once, few, many), or a class if it is expanded.

TRBV29-1	-	TRBJ1-1	-	TGCAGCGTTGTAAGACAGGCTCGGAACACTGAAGCTTTCTTT	CSVVRQARNTEAFF
TRBV18	-	TRBJ2-3	few	TGTGCCAGCTCACCACCGACTACCTCCAGGGATACGCAGTATTTT	CASSPPTTSRDTQYF
TRBV19	-	TRBJ2-4	few	TGTGCCAGTAGTATATCTATGATAGCCAAAAACATTCAGTACTTC	CASSISMIAKNIQYF
TRBV27	-	TRBJ2-7	-	TGTGCCAGCAGTCGATACCCAGACTACGAGCAGTACTTC	CASSRYPDYEQYF
TRBV15	TRBD1	TRBJ2-7	-	TGTGCCACCAGCAGACATTTAGGCTCGACAGGGCGTGAGCAGTACTTC	CATSRHLGSTGREQYF
TRBV7-9	-	TRBJ1-6	-	TGTGCCAGCAGCACAAATAATTCACCCCTCCACTTT	CASSTNNSPLHF
TRBV30	-	TRBJ2-3	-	TGTGCCTGGAAAGAGGTTGGAGATACGCAGTATTTT	CAWKEVGDTQYF
TRBV11-2	-	TRBJ2-3	few	TGTGCCAGCAGCATGGGGGGCGGGAGTACAACAGATACGCAGTATTTT	CASSMGGGSTTDTQYF
TRBV27	TRBD1	TRBJ1-5	-	TGTGCCAGTAGGGGGCCTGGACAGCCCCAGCATTTT	CASRGPGQPQHF
TRBV9	-	TRBJ2-2	-	TGTGCCAGCAGCGTAGGTATAGGGGTGTACACCGGGGAGCTGTTTTTT	CASSVGIGVYTGELFF
TRBV28	-	TRBJ2-2	-	TGTGCCAGCAGTTTATTGGCTCCCCCCGGGGAGCTGTTTTTT	CASSLLAPPGELFF
TRBV29-1	-	TRBJ1-1	-	TGCAGCGTTGCCCCCAGGGGTGAAGCTTTCTTT	CSVAPRGEAFF
TRBV9	TRBD2	TRBJ2-5	-	TGTGCCAGCAGCGTAGGCAATAGCGGGGAAGAGACCCAGTACTTC	CASSVGNSGEETQYF
TRBV5-4	-	TRBJ1-4	few	TGTGCCAGCAGCTTGGAAGGGGCGCGCAATGAAAAACTGTTTTTT	CASSLEGARNEKLFF
TRBV5-6	-	TRBJ2-3	-	TGTGCCACTTCGCCTTGGGGCCGGAGCACAGATACGCAGTATTTT	CATSPWGRSTDTQYF
TRBV7-9	-	TRBJ2-6	-	TGTGCCAGCAGCCGAGGGGGGGCCAGCTCTGGGGCCAACGTCCTGACTTTC	CASSRGGASSGANVLTF
TRBV6-5	TRBD1	TRBJ1-1	-	TGTGCCAGCAGTTATATCCCCCCAGGGGGGAGTACTGAAGCTTTCTTT	CASSYIPPGGSTEAFF
TRBV2	TRBD1	TRBJ1-5	once	TGTGCCAGCACTAACAGGGGTTCTGGGCAGCCCCAGCATTTT	CASTNRGSGQPQHF
TRBV25-1	-	TRBJ2-3	once	TGTGCCAGTAGCCTGGCGCTTGATACGCAGTATTTT	CASSLALDTQYF
TRBV7-9	-	TRBJ2-7	-	TGTGCCAGCAGCTTAGTCAAAAACAGGGACCTTAGGTACGAGCAGTACTTC	CASSLVKNRDLRYEQYF
TRBV5-5	-	TRBJ1-5	once	TGTGCCAGCAGCAAGAGGGCCCCGGGAAGCAATCAGCCCCAGCATTTT	CASSKRAPGSNQPQHF
TRBV27	TRBD2	TRBJ2-1	-	TGTGCCAGCAGTTTATTAGCGGGAGAAGAGTGTGAGCAGTTCTTC	CASSLLAGEECEQFF
TRBV30	-	TRBJ1-3	-	TGTGCCTGGTCCTTTCAGGGAAACACCATATATTTT	CAWSFQGNTIYF
TRBV7-9	TRBD1	TRBJ2-2	-	TGTTCCAGCAGCCACCGGGACAGGGCCGGCGGGGAGCTGTTTTTT	CSSSHRDRAGGELFF
TRBV11-3	-	TRBJ1-1	-	TGTGCCAGCAGCTTAGGAAGGGGTACTGAAGCTTTCTTT	CASSLGRGTEAFF
TRBV28	-	TRBJ2-7	-	TGTGCCAGCAGTTTAAGCTTGGAGCGGCGGACCTACGAGCAGTACTTC	CASSLSLERRTYEQYF
TRBV19	-	TRBJ2-3	-	TGTGCCAGTAGTGAGAGTAGAGATACGCAGTATTTT	CASSESRDTQYF
TRBV29-1	-	TRBJ1-1	-	TGCAGCGTTCGCCGACAGAGCTTGAACACTGAAGCTTTCTTT	CSVRRQSLNTEAFF
TRBV5-1	TRBD1	TRBJ2-1	-	TGCGCCAGCAGTCCCGGACAGGGGACGTATTCTGAGCAGTTCTTC	CASSPGQGTYSEQFF
TRBV27	-	TRBJ2-3	-	TGTGCCAGCAGTTTATTAAGGGGAGATACGCAGTATTTT	CASSLLRGDTQYF
TRBV10-2	TRBD2	TRBJ2-1	-	TGCGCCAGCAGTGAGGGACTAGCGACAAATGAGCAGTTCTTC	CASSEGLATNEQFF
TRBV5-1	-	TRBJ2-5	-	TGCGCCAGCAGGACTAGAACCCAATCATTTTTACAAGAGACCCAGTACTTC	CASRTRTQSFLQETQYF
TRBV6-1	TRBD1	TRBJ2-7	-	TGTGCCAGCAGTAAGGGGACAGGGGGTTCCTACGAGCAGTACTTC	CASSKGTGGSYEQYF
TRBV10-2	TRBD2	TRBJ2-7	-	TGCGCCAGCAGTGATCAAGGGACTAGCGGATACGAGCAGTACTTC	CASSDQGTSGYEQYF
TRBV4-1	TRBD1	TRBJ2-5	-	TGCGCCAGCAGCCAACCCTCGGACAGGCGGGTGGAGGCCCAGTACTTC	CASSQPSDRRVEAQYF
TRBV11-2	TRBD1	TRBJ1-2	-	TGTGCCAGCAGCCCGGACAGGACCAGTCACTATGGCTACACCTTC	CASSPDRTSHYGYTF
TRBV9	-	TRBJ1-3	-	TGTGCCAGCAGCACGACCCCGGGTGGAAACACCATATATTTT	CASSTTPGGNTIYF
TRBV9	TRBD1	TRBJ1-1	few	TGTGCCAGCAGCGATTCCCAAACAGGGGGCGGCACTGAAGCTTTCTTT	CASSDSQTGGGTEAFF
TRBV2	-	TRBJ1-5	-	TGTGCCAGCAGTGCGTCAGGGGCGTTGGGGCCCCAGCATTTT	CASSASGALGPQHF
TRBV4-2	-	TRBJ2-2	-	TGTGCCAGCAGCCAAAAGCAGGAATACACCGGGGAGCTGTTTTTT	CASSQKQEYTGELFF
TRBV29-1	TRBD1	TRBJ1-5	once	TGCAGCGTTGGCCTCAACAGGGGTCAGCCCCAGCATTTT	CSVGLNRGQPQHF
TRBV19	-	TRBJ2-7	-	TGTGCCAGTAGTAGGGACGTTGGGGGGTCCTACGAGCAGTACTTC	CASSRDVGGSYEQYF
TRBV19	TRBD1	TRBJ2-7	-	TGTGCCAGTAGTACTAGTAGGGGGGGACAGGGGTCCCCCTACGAGCAGTACTTC	CASSTSRGGQGSPYEQYF
TRBV28	TRBD1	TRBJ2-3	-	TGTGCCAGCAGCCGCGACAGGGGAGATACGCAGTATTTT	CASSRDRGDTQYF
TRBV6-5	TRBD1	TRBJ1-2	-	TGTGCCAGCAGAACCTCCGGGACAGGGGGTGATGGCTACACCTTC	CASRTSGTGGDGYTF
TRBV27	TRBD2	TRBJ2-7	-	TGTGCCAGCAGTTCCAAAGGGGGACTAGCGGGAGATCTTTCCTACGAGCAGTACTTC	CASSSKGGLAGDLSYEQYF
TRBV7-2	TRBD2	TRBJ2-7	-	TGTGCCAGCAGCTTAGTGCAACTAGCGGGAGGCGACGAGCAGTACTTC	CASSLVQLAGGDEQYF
TRBV10-1	TRBD2	TRBJ2-1	-	TGCGCCAGCAGTGAGAGAATAGCGGCTAGCGGGGAGCAGTTCTTC	CASSERIAASGEQFF
TRBV6-5	TRBD2	TRBJ2-7	-	TGTGCCAGCAGTCAAGTAGCGGGAGGGCCCTACGAGCAGTACTTC	CASSQVAGGPYEQYF
TRBV19	TRBD1	TRBJ1-5	few	TGTGCCAGTAGTGAGGGGACAGGGGAGTATCAGCCCCAGCATTTT	CASSEGTGEYQPQHF
TRBV7-6	-	TRBJ2-3	-	TGTGCCAGCAGCCCGAGCGTGAGCACAGATACGCAGTATTTT	CASSPSVSTDTQYF
TRBV9	-	TRBJ1-5	-	TGTGCCAGCAGCGTAGGGGCAAATAGCAATCAGCCCCAGCATTTT	CASSVGANSNQPQHF
TRBV19	-	TRBJ2-1	-	TGTGCCAGTAGTATAGGTAGCCCGGCTGAGCAGTTCTTC	CASSIGSPAEQFF